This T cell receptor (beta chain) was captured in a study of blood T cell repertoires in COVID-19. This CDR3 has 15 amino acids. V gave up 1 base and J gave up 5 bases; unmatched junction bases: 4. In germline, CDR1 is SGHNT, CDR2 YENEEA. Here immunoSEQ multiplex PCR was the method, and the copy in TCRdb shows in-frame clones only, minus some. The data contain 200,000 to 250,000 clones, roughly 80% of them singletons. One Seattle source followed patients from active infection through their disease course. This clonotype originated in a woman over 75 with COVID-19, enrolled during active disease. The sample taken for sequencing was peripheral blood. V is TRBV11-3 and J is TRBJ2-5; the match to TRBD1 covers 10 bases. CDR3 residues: CASSLATGGFETQYF. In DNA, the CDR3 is TGTGCCAGCAGCTTAGCGACAGGGGGCTTTGAGACCCAGTACTTC.